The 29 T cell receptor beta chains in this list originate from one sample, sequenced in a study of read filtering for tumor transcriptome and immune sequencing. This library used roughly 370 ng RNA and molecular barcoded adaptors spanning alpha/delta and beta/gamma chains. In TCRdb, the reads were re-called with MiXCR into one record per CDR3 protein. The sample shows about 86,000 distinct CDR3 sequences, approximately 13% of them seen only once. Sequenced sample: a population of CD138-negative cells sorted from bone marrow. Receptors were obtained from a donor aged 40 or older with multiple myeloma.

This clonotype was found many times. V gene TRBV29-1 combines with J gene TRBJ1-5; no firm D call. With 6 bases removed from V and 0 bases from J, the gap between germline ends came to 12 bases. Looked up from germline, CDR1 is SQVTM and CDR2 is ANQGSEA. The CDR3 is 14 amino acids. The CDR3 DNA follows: TGCAGCGTCGCGCCCTCTAATAGCAATCAGCCCCAGCATTTT. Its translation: CSVAPSNSNQPQHF. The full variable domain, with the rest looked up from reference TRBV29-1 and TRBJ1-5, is SAVISQKPSRDICQRGTSLTIQCQVDSQVTMMFWYRQQPGQSLTLIATANQGSEATYESGFVIDKFPISRPNLTFSTLTVSNMSPEDSSIYLCSVAPSNSNQPQHFGDGTRLSIL.

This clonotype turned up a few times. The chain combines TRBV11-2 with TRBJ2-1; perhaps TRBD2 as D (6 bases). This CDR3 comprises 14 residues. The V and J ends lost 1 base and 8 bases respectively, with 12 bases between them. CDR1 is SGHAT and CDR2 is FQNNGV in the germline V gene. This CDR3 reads CASSLGLGGHEQFF. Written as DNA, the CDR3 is TGTGCCAGCAGCTTAGGACTAGGCGGACATGAGCAGTTCTTC.

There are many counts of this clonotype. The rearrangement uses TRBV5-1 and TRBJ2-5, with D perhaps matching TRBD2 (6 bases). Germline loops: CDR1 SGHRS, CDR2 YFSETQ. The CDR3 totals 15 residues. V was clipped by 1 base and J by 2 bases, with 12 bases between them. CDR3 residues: CASSLQGGGQETQYF. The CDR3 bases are TGCGCCAGCAGCTTGCAGGGAGGAGGGCAAGAGACCCAGTACTTC.

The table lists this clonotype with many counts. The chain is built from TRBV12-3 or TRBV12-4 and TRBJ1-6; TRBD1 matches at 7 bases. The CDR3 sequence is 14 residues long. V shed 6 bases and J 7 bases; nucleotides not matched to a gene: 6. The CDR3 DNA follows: TGTGCCAGCAGAGGAGACAGGGAGAATTCACCCCTCCACTTT. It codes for CASRGDRENSPLHF.

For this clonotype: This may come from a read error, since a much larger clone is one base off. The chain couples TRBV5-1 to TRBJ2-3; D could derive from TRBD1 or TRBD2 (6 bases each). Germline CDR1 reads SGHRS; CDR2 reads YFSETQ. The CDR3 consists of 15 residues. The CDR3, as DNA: TGCGCCAGCAGCATACAGGGACTTAGCACAGATACGCGGTATTTT. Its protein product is CASSIQGLSTDTRYF.

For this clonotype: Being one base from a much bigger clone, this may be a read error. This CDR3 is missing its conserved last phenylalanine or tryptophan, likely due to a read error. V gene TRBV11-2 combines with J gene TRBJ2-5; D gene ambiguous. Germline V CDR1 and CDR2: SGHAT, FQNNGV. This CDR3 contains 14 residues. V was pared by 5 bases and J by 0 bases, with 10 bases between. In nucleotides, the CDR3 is TGTGCCAGCAGCCCTGGTGGGGACCAAGAGACCCAGTACCTC. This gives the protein CASSPGGDQETQYL.

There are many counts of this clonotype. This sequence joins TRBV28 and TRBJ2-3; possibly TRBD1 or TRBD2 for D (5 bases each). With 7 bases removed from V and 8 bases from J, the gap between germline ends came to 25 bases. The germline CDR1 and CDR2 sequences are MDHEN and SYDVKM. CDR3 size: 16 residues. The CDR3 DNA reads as TGTGCCAGCAACGACGAGAGGGGCGCTGGGGTTGGTACGCAGTATTTT. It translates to CASNDERGAGVGTQYF.

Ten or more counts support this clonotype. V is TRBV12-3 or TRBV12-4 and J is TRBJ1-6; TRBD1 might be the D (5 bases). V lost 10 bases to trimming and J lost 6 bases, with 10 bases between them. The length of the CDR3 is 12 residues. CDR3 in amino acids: CAIRRGNSPLHF. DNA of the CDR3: TGTGCCATAAGGAGGGGTAATTCACCCCTCCACTTT.

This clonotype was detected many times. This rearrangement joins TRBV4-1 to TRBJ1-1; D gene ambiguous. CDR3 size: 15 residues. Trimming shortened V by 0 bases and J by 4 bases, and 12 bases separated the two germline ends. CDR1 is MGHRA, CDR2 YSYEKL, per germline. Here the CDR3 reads CASSQDPTRSTEAFF. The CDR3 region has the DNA TGCGCCAGCAGCCAAGACCCTACACGGAGCACTGAAGCTTTCTTT.

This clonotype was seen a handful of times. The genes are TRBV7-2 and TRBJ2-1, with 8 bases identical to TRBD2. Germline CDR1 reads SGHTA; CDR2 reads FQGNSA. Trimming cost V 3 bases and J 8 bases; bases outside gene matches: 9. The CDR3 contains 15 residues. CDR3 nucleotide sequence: TGTGCCAGCAGCTTTGACGGGAGGGCCCTAGATGAGCAGTTCTTC. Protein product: CASSFDGRALDEQFF.

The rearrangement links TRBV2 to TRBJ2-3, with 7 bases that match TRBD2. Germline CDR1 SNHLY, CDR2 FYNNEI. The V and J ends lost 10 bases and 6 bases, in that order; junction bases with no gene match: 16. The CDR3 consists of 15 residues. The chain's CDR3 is CATQRLAAVPDTQYF. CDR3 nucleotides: TGTGCCACCCAGAGGCTAGCGGCAGTCCCGGATACGCAGTATTTT.

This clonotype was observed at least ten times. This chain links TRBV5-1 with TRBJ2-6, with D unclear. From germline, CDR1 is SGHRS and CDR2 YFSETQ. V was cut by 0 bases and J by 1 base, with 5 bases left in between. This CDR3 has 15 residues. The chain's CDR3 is CASSLVRSGANVLTF. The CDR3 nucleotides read TGCGCCAGCAGCTTGGTTCGTTCTGGGGCCAACGTCCTGACTTTC.

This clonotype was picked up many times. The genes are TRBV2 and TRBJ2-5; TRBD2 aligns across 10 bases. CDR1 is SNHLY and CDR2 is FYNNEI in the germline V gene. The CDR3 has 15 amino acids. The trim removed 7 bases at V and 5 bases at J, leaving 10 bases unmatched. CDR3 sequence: CASKGSSGGRETQYF. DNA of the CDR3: TGTGCCAGCAAAGGTTCTAGCGGGGGAAGGGAGACCCAGTACTTC.

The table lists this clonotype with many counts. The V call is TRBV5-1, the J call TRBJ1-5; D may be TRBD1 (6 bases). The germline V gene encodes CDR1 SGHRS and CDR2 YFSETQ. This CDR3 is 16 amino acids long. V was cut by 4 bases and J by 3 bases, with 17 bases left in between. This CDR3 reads CASSPRGIGPNQPQHF. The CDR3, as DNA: TGCGCCAGCAGCCCGAGGGGGATCGGGCCCAATCAGCCCCAGCATTTT.

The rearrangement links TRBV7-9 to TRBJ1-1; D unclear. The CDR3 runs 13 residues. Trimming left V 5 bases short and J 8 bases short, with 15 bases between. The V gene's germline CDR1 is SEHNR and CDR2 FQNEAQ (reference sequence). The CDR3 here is CASSPTYRLEAFF. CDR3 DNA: TGTGCCAGCAGCCCCACCTACAGACTAGAAGCTTTCTTT.

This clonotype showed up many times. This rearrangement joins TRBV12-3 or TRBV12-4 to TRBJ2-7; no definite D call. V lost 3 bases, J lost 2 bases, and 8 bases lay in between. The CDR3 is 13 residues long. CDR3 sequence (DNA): TGTGCCAGCAGTTTTCTGGTGACCTACGAGCAGTACTTC. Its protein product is CASSFLVTYEQYF.

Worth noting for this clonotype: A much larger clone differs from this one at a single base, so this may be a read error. Here the CDR3 DNA reads TGTGCCAGTCGGGAAGCGTCGGCCGATACGCAGTATTTT. Amino acid sequence: CASREASADTQYF. The chain couples TRBV2 to TRBJ2-3, with a weak D call TRBD2 (5 bases). V lost 9 bases to trimming and J lost 6 bases, with 16 bases between them. The CDR3 contains 13 residues. Germline assignment: CDR1 SNHLY and CDR2 FYNNEI. Full variable domain (outside the CDR3, taken from reference TRBV2 and TRBJ2-3): EPEVTQTPSHQVTQMGQEVILRCVPISNHLYFYWYRQILGQKVEFLVSFYNNEISEKSEIFDDQFSVERPDGSNFTLKIRSTKLEDSAMYFCASREASADTQYFGPGTRLTVL.

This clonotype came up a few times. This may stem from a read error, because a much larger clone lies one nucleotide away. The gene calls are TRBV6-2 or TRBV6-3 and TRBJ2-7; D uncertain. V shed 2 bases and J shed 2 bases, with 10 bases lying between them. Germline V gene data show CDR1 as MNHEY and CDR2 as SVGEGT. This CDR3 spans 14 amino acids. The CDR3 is CASSYARSPYEQYF. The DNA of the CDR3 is TGTGCCAGCAGTTACGCCAGGAGCCCCTACGAGCAGTACTTC.

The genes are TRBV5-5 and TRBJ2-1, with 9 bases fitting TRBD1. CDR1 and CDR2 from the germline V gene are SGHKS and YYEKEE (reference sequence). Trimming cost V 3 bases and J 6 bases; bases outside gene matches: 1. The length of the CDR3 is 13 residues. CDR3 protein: CASSSQGANEQFF. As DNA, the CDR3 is TGTGCCAGCAGCTCACAGGGGGCCAATGAGCAGTTCTTC.

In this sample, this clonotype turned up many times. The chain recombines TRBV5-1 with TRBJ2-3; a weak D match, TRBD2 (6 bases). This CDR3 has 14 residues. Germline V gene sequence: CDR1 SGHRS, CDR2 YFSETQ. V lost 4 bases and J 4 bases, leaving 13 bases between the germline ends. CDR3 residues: CASSPPGGSDTQYF. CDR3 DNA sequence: TGCGCCAGCAGCCCTCCTGGGGGGTCAGATACGCAGTATTTT.

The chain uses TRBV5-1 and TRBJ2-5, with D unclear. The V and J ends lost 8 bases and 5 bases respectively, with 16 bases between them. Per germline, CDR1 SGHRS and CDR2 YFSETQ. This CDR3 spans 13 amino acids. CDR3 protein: CASREGNSETQYF. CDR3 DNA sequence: TGCGCCAGTCGCGAAGGGAACAGTGAGACCCAGTACTTC.

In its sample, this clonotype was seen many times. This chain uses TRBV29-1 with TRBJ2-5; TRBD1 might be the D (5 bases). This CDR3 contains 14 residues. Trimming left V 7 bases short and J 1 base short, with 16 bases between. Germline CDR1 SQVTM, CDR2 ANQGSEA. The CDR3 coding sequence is TGCAGCGCCACGCCCGGACATCTCCAAGAGACCCAGTACTTC. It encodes CSATPGHLQETQYF.

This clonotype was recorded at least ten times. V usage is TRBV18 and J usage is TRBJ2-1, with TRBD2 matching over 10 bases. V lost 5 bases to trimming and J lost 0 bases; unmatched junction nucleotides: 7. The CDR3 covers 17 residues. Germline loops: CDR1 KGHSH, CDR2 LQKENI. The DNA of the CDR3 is TGTGCCAGCTCATCCGGACTAGCGGCGCTCTCCTACAATGAGCAGTTCTTC. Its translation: CASSSGLAALSYNEQFF.

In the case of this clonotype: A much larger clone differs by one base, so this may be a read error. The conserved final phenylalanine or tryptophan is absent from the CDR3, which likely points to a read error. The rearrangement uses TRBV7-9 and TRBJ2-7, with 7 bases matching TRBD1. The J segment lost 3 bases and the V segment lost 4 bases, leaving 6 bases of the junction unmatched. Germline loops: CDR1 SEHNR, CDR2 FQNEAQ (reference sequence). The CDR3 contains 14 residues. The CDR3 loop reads CASSSSTGVYEQYL. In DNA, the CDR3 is TGTGCCAGCAGCTCGTCTACAGGGGTCTACGAGCAGTACCTC.

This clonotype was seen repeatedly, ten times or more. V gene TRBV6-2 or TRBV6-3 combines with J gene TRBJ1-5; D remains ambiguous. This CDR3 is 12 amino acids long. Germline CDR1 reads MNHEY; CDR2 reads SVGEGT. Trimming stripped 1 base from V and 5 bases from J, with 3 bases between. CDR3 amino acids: CASSYLYQPQHF. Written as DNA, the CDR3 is TGTGCCAGCAGTTACTTATATCAGCCCCAGCATTTT.

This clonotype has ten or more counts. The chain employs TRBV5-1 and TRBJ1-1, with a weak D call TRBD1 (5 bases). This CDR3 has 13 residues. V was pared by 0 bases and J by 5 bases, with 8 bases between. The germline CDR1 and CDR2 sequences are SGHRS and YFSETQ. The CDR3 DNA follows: TGCGCCAGCAGCTTGGAGCAGGGAACTGAAGCTTTCTTT. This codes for CASSLEQGTEAFF.

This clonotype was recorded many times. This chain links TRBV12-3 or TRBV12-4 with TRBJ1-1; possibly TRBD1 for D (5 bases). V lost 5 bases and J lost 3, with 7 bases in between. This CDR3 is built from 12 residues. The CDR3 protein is CASSGTHTEAFF. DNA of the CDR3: TGTGCCAGCAGTGGGACCCACACTGAAGCTTTCTTT.

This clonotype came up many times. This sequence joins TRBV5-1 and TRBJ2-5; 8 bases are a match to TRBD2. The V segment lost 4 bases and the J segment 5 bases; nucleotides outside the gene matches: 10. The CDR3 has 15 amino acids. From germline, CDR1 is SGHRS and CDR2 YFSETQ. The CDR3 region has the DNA TGCGCCAGCAGCCCCTCAGCGGGAGCAGGGGAGACCCAGTACTTC. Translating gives CASSPSAGAGETQYF.

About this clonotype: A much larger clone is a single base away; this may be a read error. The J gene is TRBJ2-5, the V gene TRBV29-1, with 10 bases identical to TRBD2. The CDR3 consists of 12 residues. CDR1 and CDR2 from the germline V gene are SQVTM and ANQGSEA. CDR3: CSAVAGGWTQDF. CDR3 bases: TGCAGCGCCGTAGCGGGAGGATGGACCCAGGACTTC.